The rows below give T cell receptor beta chains drawn from one sample of a study of T-cell reconstitution after alpha-beta-depleted transplantation in children. TCRdb recomputed calls from the PCR reads with MiXCR, one row per CDR3 protein. This sample has hundreds of thousands of distinct CDR3 sequences; around 12% occur once, and the top ten carry about 5.4%. The sample here was PBMCs from the stem cell graft donor, taken from the stem cell graft. These receptor sequences come from a human donor who donated a stem cell graft to a child with combined immunodeficiency. Each CDR3 is given with its conserved first and last residue. D genes are given only for firm matches. Some rows have no size entry. The others give once, few or many, or a class for an expanded clone.

clone size	V gene	D gene	J gene	CDR3 protein	CDR3 DNA
many	TRBV29-1	.	TRBJ2-7	CSVGRQPRSYEQYF	TGCAGCGTTGGAAGACAGCCTCGCTCCTACGAGCAGTACTTC
.	TRBV12-3/TRBV12-4	.	TRBJ2-7	CASSLQALGSSYEQYF	TGTGCCAGCAGTTTACAAGCCCTGGGGAGCTCCTACGAGCAGTACTTC
.	TRBV7-9	.	TRBJ1-6	CASSLREGGNSPLHF	TGTGCCAGCAGCTTACGTGAGGGGGGCAATTCACCCCTCCACTTT
.	TRBV7-9	.	TRBJ2-1	CASAYRDYYNEQFF	TGTGCCAGCGCCTACAGGGATTACTACAATGAGCAGTTCTTC
many	TRBV12-3/TRBV12-4	TRBD2	TRBJ2-7	CASSIHLAGGPNEQYF	TGTGCCAGCAGTATCCATTTAGCGGGAGGGCCGAACGAGCAGTACTTC
.	TRBV28	.	TRBJ2-7	CASSLYGREYYEQYF	TGTGCCAGCAGTTTATATGGCAGGGAGTACTACGAGCAGTACTTC
.	TRBV12-3/TRBV12-4	.	TRBJ1-5	CASSSQTTRKNQPQHF	TGTGCCAGCAGTTCACAAACCACGCGGAAGAATCAGCCCCAGCATTTT
.	TRBV30	TRBD1	TRBJ2-7	CAWSPGTGVPYEQYF	TGTGCCTGGAGCCCCGGGACAGGGGTCCCCTACGAGCAGTACTTC
.	TRBV19	.	TRBJ2-1	CASADRNEQFF	TGTGCCAGTGCCGACAGAAATGAGCAGTTCTTC
few	TRBV30	.	TRBJ1-1	CAWGVGSKAFF	TGTGCCTGGGGCGTAGGGAGTAAAGCTTTCTTT
.	TRBV6-1	.	TRBJ2-4	CASSGTSAKNIQYF	TGTGCCAGCAGCGGGACATCCGCCAAAAACATTCAGTACTTC
few	TRBV6-5	.	TRBJ1-5	CASATGNNQPQHF	TGTGCCAGCGCAACAGGAAACAATCAGCCCCAGCATTTT
many	TRBV5-1	.	TRBJ2-5	CASSLGGAQETQYF	TGCGCCAGCAGCTTGGGTGGGGCCCAAGAGACCCAGTACTTC
few	TRBV7-9	.	TRBJ2-1	CASSLGPPEGYNEQFF	TGTGCCAGCAGCTTAGGGCCCCCGGAGGGTTACAATGAGCAGTTCTTC
.	TRBV21-1	.	TRBJ2-2	CASSKGPGTGELFF	TGTGCCAGCAGCAAAGGCCCGGGAACCGGGGAGCTGTTTTTT
.	TRBV11-2	TRBD2	TRBJ2-1	CASSLVGDYYNEQFF	TGTGCCAGCAGCTTAGTGGGGGACTATTACAATGAGCAGTTCTTC
many	TRBV20-1	.	TRBJ2-5	CSAKVQGQETQYF	TGCAGTGCTAAGGTTCAGGGACAAGAGACCCAGTACTTC
few	TRBV5-1	TRBD2	TRBJ2-1	CASSPEILAGNNEQFF	TGCGCCAGCAGCCCTGAAATACTAGCGGGGAACAATGAGCAGTTCTTC
few	TRBV20-1	.	TRBJ2-6	CSAPTPPPGANVLTF	TGCAGTGCCCCGACACCTCCCCCTGGGGCCAACGTCCTGACTTTC
many	TRBV5-1	.	TRBJ2-5	CASSSGPQETQYF	TGCGCCAGCAGTTCCGGACCCCAAGAGACCCAGTACTTC
.	TRBV11-2	.	TRBJ2-2	CASSFQITGELFF	TGTGCCAGCAGCTTCCAGATCACCGGGGAGCTGTTTTTT
.	TRBV11-2	.	TRBJ1-1	CASSLSVVGSTEAFF	TGTGCCAGCAGCTTATCGGTTGTAGGGTCCACTGAAGCTTTCTTT
many	TRBV6-1	TRBD2	TRBJ2-3	CASRREAPGTQYF	TGTGCCAGCAGACGGGAGGCCCCTGGTACGCAGTATTTT
many	TRBV5-5	.	TRBJ1-4	CASSLDSLNEKLFF	TGTGCCAGCAGCTTGGACAGCCTTAATGAAAAACTGTTTTTT
many	TRBV18	.	TRBJ2-7	CASSLGAAAYEQYF	TGTGCCAGCTCCCTGGGAGCTGCGGCCTACGAGCAGTACTTC
.	TRBV4-2	TRBD2	TRBJ2-5	CASSQRGAAHQETQYF	TGTGCCAGCAGCCAGCGGGGGGCCGCCCACCAAGAGACCCAGTACTTC
many	TRBV12-3/TRBV12-4	.	TRBJ2-7	CASSLFGRDYEQYF	TGTGCCAGCAGTCTGTTCGGCAGGGACTACGAGCAGTACTTC
few	TRBV7-8	.	TRBJ1-4	CASSNRRGSLEKLFF	TGTGCCAGCAGCAATAGGAGGGGGTCATTGGAAAAACTGTTTTTT
.	TRBV2	TRBD2	TRBJ2-5	CASSGLAGAEETQYF	TGTGCCAGCAGCGGACTAGCGGGAGCGGAAGAGACCCAGTACTTC
few	TRBV2	.	TRBJ2-2	CASSEYRGTGELFF	TGTGCCAGCAGTGAATACAGAGGTACCGGGGAGCTGTTTTTT
few	TRBV18	TRBD1	TRBJ2-3	CASSPSGTGTGAHRGQYF	TGTGCCAGCTCACCATCTGGGACTGGGACAGGAGCGCACAGAGGGCAGTATTTT
few	TRBV18	TRBD2	TRBJ2-3	CASSPPSGAGGYTQYF	TGTGCCAGCTCACCACCGTCCGGAGCGGGGGGGTATACGCAGTATTTT
.	TRBV4-3	.	TRBJ2-7	CASSYRDTPSYEQYF	TGCGCCAGCAGCTACCGGGACACCCCTTCCTACGAGCAGTACTTC
many	TRBV7-2	TRBD1	TRBJ1-1	CASSAGQPNTEAFF	TGTGCCAGCAGTGCGGGACAGCCGAACACTGAAGCTTTCTTT
.	TRBV5-1	TRBD1	TRBJ2-7	CASSLQGTDTLPYEQYF	TGCGCCAGCAGCCTGCAAGGGACAGACACGCTCCCCTACGAGCAGTACTTC
once	TRBV19	TRBD2	TRBJ2-1	CASSSGTSGSYEQFF	TGTGCCAGTAGCTCCGGGACTAGCGGGAGTTATGAGCAGTTCTTC
few	TRBV12-3/TRBV12-4	TRBD1	TRBJ1-2	CASRGQGGGDTYGYTF	TGTGCCAGCAGGGGACAGGGGGGTGGGGACACCTATGGCTACACCTTC
.	TRBV12-3/TRBV12-4	TRBD1	TRBJ1-5	CASSLGGTANQPQHF	TGTGCCAGCAGTTTAGGTGGGACAGCTAATCAGCCCCAGCATTTT
many	TRBV4-2	TRBD2	TRBJ2-1	CASSQDVAGSYNEQFF	TGTGCCAGCAGCCAAGACGTAGCGGGGTCATACAATGAGCAGTTCTTC
many	TRBV7-2	TRBD2	TRBJ2-7	CASRRLAGAGEQYF	TGTGCCAGCAGAAGACTAGCGGGGGCCGGCGAGCAGTACTTC
.	TRBV3-1	TRBD2	TRBJ2-1	CASSQNPLAGGRGEQFF	TGTGCCAGCAGCCAAAACCCCCTAGCGGGAGGCAGGGGTGAGCAGTTCTTC
many	TRBV18	.	TRBJ2-5	CASSPGPSETQYF	TGTGCCAGCTCCCCCGGTCCTTCGGAGACCCAGTACTTC
.	TRBV29-1	.	TRBJ2-5	CSVQPGETQYF	TGCAGCGTTCAGCCCGGGGAGACCCAGTACTTC
.	TRBV30	.	TRBJ2-7	CAWGTSAYEQYF	TGTGCCTGGGGGACATCCGCCTACGAGCAGTACTTC
few	TRBV12-3/TRBV12-4	TRBD1	TRBJ2-1	CASSGDRGFEKSSYNEQFF	TGTGCCAGCAGTGGGGACAGGGGGTTTGAAAAGAGCTCCTACAATGAGCAGTTCTTC